The rows below give T cell receptor beta chains drawn from one sample of a study of shared clonotypes between healthy human individuals. Generated by immunoSEQ multiplex PCR, the TCRdb table keeps only in-frame clones and is missing some. In the table there are a few hundred thousand clones, around three quarters of which are singletons. The specimen was PBMCs. The receptors shown here come from a woman in her thirties or forties in good health. Some clones in this sample may be carry-over from other donors' samples. Each CDR3 is given with its conserved first and last residue. The D gene is left open where the match is weak. Clone size is shown for a subset of rows, as once, few, many or a class of expanded clone.

v_gene: TRBV9
d_gene: -
j_gene: TRBJ2-1
abundance: few
CDR3nt: TGTGCCAGCAGCGTAGGCGGAGGTTACACCCGTCGGAATGAGCAGTTCTTC
CDR3aa: CASSVGGGYTRRNEQFF

v_gene: TRBV28
d_gene: -
j_gene: TRBJ1-1
abundance: -
CDR3nt: TGTGCCAGCAGTTTCCAGGGAACTGAAGCTTTCTTT
CDR3aa: CASSFQGTEAFF

v_gene: TRBV4-3
d_gene: -
j_gene: TRBJ2-7
abundance: -
CDR3nt: TGCGCCAGCAGCCAAGAGGCGAGTACCGAGCAGTACTTC
CDR3aa: CASSQEASTEQYF

v_gene: TRBV19
d_gene: TRBD2
j_gene: TRBJ2-5
abundance: few
CDR3nt: TGTGCCAGTAGTACCGGGGGGGAGACCCAGTACTTC
CDR3aa: CASSTGGETQYF

v_gene: TRBV7-2
d_gene: -
j_gene: TRBJ1-1
abundance: -
CDR3nt: TGTGCCAGCAGCACCCCGACAATGAACACTGAAGCTTTCTTT
CDR3aa: CASSTPTMNTEAFF

v_gene: TRBV11-1
d_gene: -
j_gene: TRBJ2-7
abundance: -
CDR3nt: TGTGCCAGCAGCTTAGGGCCGGGATTCCAGTACTTC
CDR3aa: CASSLGPGFQYF

v_gene: TRBV30
d_gene: -
j_gene: TRBJ1-2
abundance: -
CDR3nt: TGTGCCTGGAGTGTGGGGGGGTCGAGTAAGGGCTACACCTTC
CDR3aa: CAWSVGGSSKGYTF

v_gene: TRBV5-5
d_gene: -
j_gene: TRBJ1-2
abundance: -
CDR3nt: TGTGCCAGCAGCGTCCGGGGGCCAGGGGGCTACACCTTC
CDR3aa: CASSVRGPGGYTF

v_gene: TRBV7-8
d_gene: TRBD2
j_gene: TRBJ2-1
abundance: many
CDR3nt: TGTGCCAGCAGTGAGAGGGAGGGCCCCTCGGGTGAGCAGTTCTTC
CDR3aa: CASSEREGPSGEQFF

v_gene: TRBV4-1
d_gene: TRBD1
j_gene: TRBJ2-1
abundance: once
CDR3nt: TGCGCCAGCAGCCAGGGACAGGGGGCTCGGAATGAGCAGTTCTTC
CDR3aa: CASSQGQGARNEQFF

v_gene: TRBV6-6
d_gene: -
j_gene: TRBJ1-2
abundance: -
CDR3nt: TGTGCCAGCAGTTACTCTCGGCAGTTCTATGGCTACACCTTC
CDR3aa: CASSYSRQFYGYTF

v_gene: TRBV7-8
d_gene: TRBD1
j_gene: TRBJ1-5
abundance: -
CDR3nt: TGTGCCAGCAGCTTACCGGGACAGTTGGTTCAGCCCCAGCATTTT
CDR3aa: CASSLPGQLVQPQHF

v_gene: TRBV7-3
d_gene: TRBD2
j_gene: TRBJ2-1
abundance: -
CDR3nt: TGTGCCAGCAGGACCGGGACAGTAGCGGGAGGCTACAATGAGCAGTTCTTC
CDR3aa: CASRTGTVAGGYNEQFF

v_gene: TRBV30
d_gene: -
j_gene: TRBJ1-5
abundance: few
CDR3nt: TGTGCCTGGAGTTTGCCGGGGTACATATCCAATCAGCCCCAGCATTTT
CDR3aa: CAWSLPGYISNQPQHF

v_gene: TRBV28
d_gene: -
j_gene: TRBJ1-2
abundance: few
CDR3nt: TGTGCCAGCAGTCCACCTGGTTGGTCCTATGGCTACACCTTC
CDR3aa: CASSPPGWSYGYTF

v_gene: TRBV30
d_gene: -
j_gene: TRBJ1-1
abundance: many
CDR3nt: TGTGCCTGGAGTGTATCACGGAACACTGAAGCTTTCTTT
CDR3aa: CAWSVSRNTEAFF

v_gene: TRBV9
d_gene: TRBD1
j_gene: TRBJ1-2
abundance: -
CDR3nt: TGTGCCAGCAGAGGACAGGGAAGAATCTATGGCTACACCTTC
CDR3aa: CASRGQGRIYGYTF

v_gene: TRBV6-5
d_gene: -
j_gene: TRBJ2-6
abundance: -
CDR3nt: TGTGCCAGCAGCGCACCTGGGGCCAACGTCCTGACTTTC
CDR3aa: CASSAPGANVLTF

v_gene: TRBV6-5
d_gene: -
j_gene: TRBJ2-5
abundance: -
CDR3nt: TGTGCCAGCAGTTACTCAGTCGGGGGCTCGGGAGAGACCCAGTACTTC
CDR3aa: CASSYSVGGSGETQYF

v_gene: TRBV5-4
d_gene: TRBD2
j_gene: TRBJ2-5
abundance: -
CDR3nt: TGTGCCAGCAGCTCCGGGACTAAAGAAGAGACCCAGTACTTC
CDR3aa: CASSSGTKEETQYF

v_gene: TRBV28
d_gene: -
j_gene: TRBJ2-1
abundance: -
CDR3nt: TGTGCCAGCAGTTTAAACCGTGTGGGTGAGCAGTTCTTC
CDR3aa: CASSLNRVGEQFF

v_gene: TRBV18
d_gene: -
j_gene: TRBJ2-7
abundance: -
CDR3nt: TGTGCCAGCTCAGAAGCTCTAAACTCCTACGAGCAGTACTTC
CDR3aa: CASSEALNSYEQYF

v_gene: TRBV5-1
d_gene: -
j_gene: TRBJ2-7
abundance: -
CDR3nt: TGCGCCAGCAGCTTGGTCGGGGAAAGGGGGGAGCAGTACTTC
CDR3aa: CASSLVGERGEQYF

v_gene: TRBV30
d_gene: -
j_gene: TRBJ1-1
abundance: -
CDR3nt: TGTGCCTGTACACATCCCCCCTTAATGTACACTGAAGCTTTCTTT
CDR3aa: CACTHPPLMYTEAFF

v_gene: TRBV6-1
d_gene: -
j_gene: TRBJ2-5
abundance: once
CDR3nt: TGTGCCAGCGAAAAGCGGGCCCAAGAGACCCAGTACTTC
CDR3aa: CASEKRAQETQYF

v_gene: TRBV5-1
d_gene: -
j_gene: TRBJ2-5
abundance: -
CDR3nt: TGCGCCAGCAGCTTGGGACAGGATGAAGAGACCCAGTACTTC
CDR3aa: CASSLGQDEETQYF

v_gene: TRBV5-4
d_gene: -
j_gene: TRBJ1-1
abundance: -
CDR3nt: TGTGCCAGCAGCATTGAATGGGGACGGATGAACACTGAAGCTTTCTTT
CDR3aa: CASSIEWGRMNTEAFF

v_gene: TRBV30
d_gene: TRBD1
j_gene: TRBJ1-1
abundance: -
CDR3nt: TGTGCCTGGAGTGCCGGGGGACAGGGGGCGAATGAAGCTTTCTTT
CDR3aa: CAWSAGGQGANEAFF

v_gene: TRBV30
d_gene: TRBD2
j_gene: TRBJ2-1
abundance: -
CDR3nt: TGTGCCTGGACTAGCGGTTATTACAATGAGCAGTTCTTC
CDR3aa: CAWTSGYYNEQFF

v_gene: TRBV6-1
d_gene: -
j_gene: TRBJ2-6
abundance: -
CDR3nt: TGTGCCAGTACATCTGGGGCCAACGTCCTGACTTTC
CDR3aa: CASTSGANVLTF

v_gene: TRBV7-2
d_gene: -
j_gene: TRBJ2-7
abundance: few
CDR3nt: TGTGCCAGCAGCTTAGCAGGGGCCAACGAGCAGTACTTC
CDR3aa: CASSLAGANEQYF

v_gene: TRBV15
d_gene: TRBD1
j_gene: TRBJ2-7
abundance: -
CDR3nt: TGTGCCACCAGCAAAGAGGCGGACAGGGGGTCCTACGAGCAGTACTTC
CDR3aa: CATSKEADRGSYEQYF

v_gene: TRBV7-9
d_gene: -
j_gene: TRBJ1-1
abundance: -
CDR3nt: TGTGCCAGCAGCTTAGACGGCGTCAGGACTGAAGCTTTCTTT
CDR3aa: CASSLDGVRTEAFF

v_gene: TRBV5-1
d_gene: TRBD1
j_gene: TRBJ1-5
abundance: -
CDR3nt: TGCGCCAGCAGCCCGGACAGGGGCAGTCAGCCCCAGCATTTT
CDR3aa: CASSPDRGSQPQHF

v_gene: TRBV4-1
d_gene: -
j_gene: TRBJ2-1
abundance: -
CDR3nt: TGCGCCAGCAGCCAACCGACTAGTACTAACAATGAGCAGTTCTTC
CDR3aa: CASSQPTSTNNEQFF

v_gene: TRBV7-8
d_gene: -
j_gene: TRBJ1-1
abundance: few
CDR3nt: TGTGCCAGCAGCTTATCCTCCAACCTGGGTTGGGGCACTGAAGCTTTCTTT
CDR3aa: CASSLSSNLGWGTEAFF

v_gene: TRBV18
d_gene: TRBD1
j_gene: TRBJ1-3
abundance: few
CDR3nt: TGTGCCAGCTCACCACTAGGACAGGGTTCTGGAAACACCATATATTTT
CDR3aa: CASSPLGQGSGNTIYF

v_gene: TRBV7-9
d_gene: -
j_gene: TRBJ2-5
abundance: few
CDR3nt: TGTGCCAGCAGCCCCTACCCTATCCGGGAGACCCAGTACTTC
CDR3aa: CASSPYPIRETQYF

v_gene: TRBV14
d_gene: -
j_gene: TRBJ2-1
abundance: -
CDR3nt: TGTGCCAGCAGCCCCCGGACTACGAACAATGAGCAGTTCTTC
CDR3aa: CASSPRTTNNEQFF

v_gene: TRBV13
d_gene: TRBD1
j_gene: TRBJ2-5
abundance: -
CDR3nt: TGTGCCAGCAGCGGCCGAACAGGGGGCGCATTTGGAGAGACCCAGTACTTC
CDR3aa: CASSGRTGGAFGETQYF

v_gene: TRBV19
d_gene: -
j_gene: TRBJ1-5
abundance: -
CDR3nt: TGTGCCAGTAGTACACAGGGACGGAACAATCAGCCCCAGCATTTT
CDR3aa: CASSTQGRNNQPQHF